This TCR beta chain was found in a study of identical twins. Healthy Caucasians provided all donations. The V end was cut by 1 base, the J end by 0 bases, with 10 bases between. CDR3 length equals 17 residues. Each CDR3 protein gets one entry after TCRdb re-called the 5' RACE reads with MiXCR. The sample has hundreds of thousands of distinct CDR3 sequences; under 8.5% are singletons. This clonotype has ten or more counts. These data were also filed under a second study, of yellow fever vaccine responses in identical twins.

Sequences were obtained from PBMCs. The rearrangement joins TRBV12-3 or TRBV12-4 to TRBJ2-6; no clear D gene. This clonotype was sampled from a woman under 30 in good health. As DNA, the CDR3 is TGTGCCAGCAGTTTAGGGGGATTCCTCTCTGGGGCCAACGTCCTGACTTTC. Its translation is CASSLGGFLSGANVLTF.